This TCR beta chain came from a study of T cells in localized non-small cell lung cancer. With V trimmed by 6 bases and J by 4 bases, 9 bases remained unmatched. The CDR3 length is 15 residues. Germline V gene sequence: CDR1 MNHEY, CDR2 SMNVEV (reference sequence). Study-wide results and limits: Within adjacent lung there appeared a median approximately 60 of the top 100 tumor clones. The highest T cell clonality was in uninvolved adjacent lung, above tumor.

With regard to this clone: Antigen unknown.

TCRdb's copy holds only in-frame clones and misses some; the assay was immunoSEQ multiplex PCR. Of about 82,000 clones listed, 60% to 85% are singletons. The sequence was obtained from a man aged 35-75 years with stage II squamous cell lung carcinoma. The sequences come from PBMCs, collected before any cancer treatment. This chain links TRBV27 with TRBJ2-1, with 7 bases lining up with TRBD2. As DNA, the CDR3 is TGTGCCAGCAGCCAGCGGGACTATCGGTACAATGAGCAGTTCTTC. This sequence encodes CASSQRDYRYNEQFF.